These T cell receptor beta chains were read from a single sample in a study of PD-1 blockade in mismatch repair-deficient tumors. Generated by immunoSEQ multiplex PCR, the TCRdb table keeps only in-frame clones and is missing some. The table has about 130,000 clones, roughly 90% seen once. This material consisted of peripheral blood, taken 72 weeks after starting pembrolizumab. These receptors were taken from an adult with mismatch repair-deficient cancer. Both conserved end residues are part of each CDR3.

CDR3 length: 14
J gene: TRBJ1-5
V gene: TRBV7-9
CDR3 protein: CASSSGGVNQPQHF

CDR3 length: 14
J gene: TRBJ2-1
V gene: TRBV6-5
CDR3 protein: CASSYRDRDDEQFF

CDR3 length: 13
J gene: TRBJ2-7
V gene: TRBV9
CDR3 protein: CASSGGSGYEQYF

CDR3 length: 17
J gene: TRBJ1-1
V gene: TRBV4-1
CDR3 protein: CASSQMTRRGVDTEAFF

CDR3 length: 15
J gene: TRBJ2-1
V gene: TRBV27
CDR3 protein: CASSLGTSGYNEQFF

CDR3 length: 12
J gene: TRBJ2-1
V gene: TRBV2
CDR3 protein: CASSSTAYEQFF

CDR3 length: 15
J gene: TRBJ2-5
V gene: TRBV10-3
CDR3 protein: CAISESGTGQETQYF

CDR3 length: 17
J gene: TRBJ2-3
V gene: TRBV5-6
CDR3 protein: CASSFGLNLSSTDTQYF

CDR3 length: 12
J gene: TRBJ2-7
V gene: TRBV30
CDR3 protein: CAWGGWTYEQYF

CDR3 length: 16
J gene: TRBJ1-2
V gene: TRBV5-1
CDR3 protein: CASSLAGEGSGYGYTF

CDR3 length: 11
J gene: TRBJ2-3
V gene: TRBV27
CDR3 protein: CASKDTDTQYF

CDR3 length: 13
J gene: TRBJ2-3
V gene: TRBV11-2
CDR3 protein: CASSLDQQDTQYF

CDR3 length: 11
J gene: TRBJ2-1
V gene: TRBV30
CDR3 protein: CAWSLNNEQFF

CDR3 length: 13
J gene: TRBJ2-7
V gene: TRBV10-3
CDR3 protein: CAIRTGGDYEQYF

CDR3 length: 16
J gene: TRBJ2-1
V gene: TRBV11-3
CDR3 protein: CASSSGQSGSYNEQFF

CDR3 length: 13
J gene: TRBJ1-1
V gene: TRBV27
CDR3 protein: CASINRGETEAFF

CDR3 length: 14
J gene: TRBJ1-2
V gene: TRBV7-2
CDR3 protein: CASSFGPPGYGYTF

CDR3 length: 13
J gene: TRBJ1-1
V gene: TRBV19
CDR3 protein: CASGQYLNTEAFF

CDR3 length: 18
J gene: TRBJ2-1
V gene: TRBV9
CDR3 protein: CASSASYGASGSYNEQFF

CDR3 length: 14
J gene: TRBJ2-1
V gene: TRBV5-1
CDR3 protein: CASSFYRDKRELFF

CDR3 length: 16
J gene: TRBJ2-2
V gene: TRBV18
CDR3 protein: CASSPTGQGNTGELFF

CDR3 length: 15
J gene: TRBJ2-5
V gene: TRBV6-6
CDR3 protein: CASSSRQRTQETQYF

CDR3 length: 16
J gene: TRBJ2-3
V gene: TRBV5-1
CDR3 protein: CASSLALAGDTDTQYF

CDR3 length: 15
J gene: TRBJ2-4
V gene: TRBV27
CDR3 protein: CASRLYGTEPNIQYF

CDR3 length: 13
J gene: TRBJ2-3
V gene: TRBV11-3
CDR3 protein: CASRGLATDTQYF

CDR3 length: 16
J gene: TRBJ2-5
V gene: TRBV5-1
CDR3 protein: CASSLVWTGAKETQYF

CDR3 length: 12
J gene: TRBJ2-7
V gene: TRBV4-1
CDR3 protein: CASSQVGGEQYF

CDR3 length: 15
J gene: TRBJ1-5
V gene: TRBV7-9
CDR3 protein: CASSLVGAGVQPQHF

CDR3 length: 12
J gene: TRBJ2-7
V gene: TRBV25-1
CDR3 protein: CASSEYVYEQYF

CDR3 length: 18
J gene: TRBJ2-2
V gene: TRBV7-9
CDR3 protein: CASPLLVQGIEVGGELFF

CDR3 length: 18
J gene: TRBJ2-5
V gene: TRBV28
CDR3 protein: CASRPYLAGGVLQETQYF

CDR3 length: 14
J gene: TRBJ1-4
V gene: TRBV2
CDR3 protein: CASSVLGQGEKLFF

CDR3 length: 15
J gene: TRBJ2-7
V gene: TRBV25-1
CDR3 protein: CASTAMRGKSYEQYF

CDR3 length: 13
J gene: TRBJ2-1
V gene: TRBV29-1
CDR3 protein: CSVEAGWGNEQFF

CDR3 length: 13
J gene: TRBJ2-7
V gene: TRBV29-1
CDR3 protein: CSVEVDRGYEQYF

CDR3 length: 14
J gene: TRBJ1-5
V gene: TRBV19
CDR3 protein: CASSTGYVNQPQHF

CDR3 length: 13
J gene: TRBJ1-2
V gene: TRBV5-1
CDR3 protein: CASSSTGNYGYTF

CDR3 length: 16
J gene: TRBJ2-7
V gene: TRBV18
CDR3 protein: CASSPHRDTRLYEQYF

CDR3 length: 21
J gene: TRBJ2-1
V gene: TRBV14
CDR3 protein: CASSQGSEDDFEREGDNEQFF

CDR3 length: 13
J gene: TRBJ1-1
V gene: TRBV30
CDR3 protein: CAWRLQVNTEAFF

CDR3 length: 15
J gene: TRBJ1-2
V gene: TRBV7-9
CDR3 protein: CASSPPLGPSDGYTF

CDR3 length: 13
J gene: TRBJ1-1
V gene: TRBV30
CDR3 protein: CAWKQGAGTEAFF

CDR3 length: 14
J gene: TRBJ2-7
V gene: TRBV2
CDR3 protein: CASMAAGASYEQYF

CDR3 length: 14
J gene: TRBJ2-1
V gene: TRBV15
CDR3 protein: CATSRKTSYNEQFF

CDR3 length: 13
J gene: TRBJ2-3
V gene: TRBV15
CDR3 protein: CATSSRPPDTQYF